The 20 T cell receptor beta chains below all came from one sample that was sequenced in a study of blood T cells in healthy people across ages. With a J-beta primer mix and a sample-barcoded 5' primer, a second PCR ran 7 to 11 cycles. From the 5' RACE reads, TCRdb called clonotypes with MiXCR, one entry per CDR3 protein. The sample yields about a million distinct CDR3 sequences, around two fifths seen once. The sequencing input was blood. The receptors shown here come from a man between 18 and 35 years old in good health.

This clonotype has a count of ten or more. V usage is TRBV12-3 or TRBV12-4 and J usage is TRBJ2-7; no clear D. The CDR3 is made up of 13 amino acids. Trimming took off 6 bases at V and 3 bases at J, with 12 bases between the two ends. As DNA, the CDR3 is TGTGCCAGCAGCTCTACCAGTTTCTACGAGCAGTACTTC. This codes for CASSSTSFYEQYF.

This clonotype showed up just a few times. The rearrangement uses TRBV3-1 and TRBJ2-1, with unresolved D. Germline values: CDR1 LGHDT, CDR2 YNNKEL (reference sequence). The CDR3 consists of 17 residues. Trimming cost V 0 bases and J 6 bases, with 18 bases left between them. CDR3 sequence: CASSQDVLSLVSNEQFF. The CDR3 nucleotides are TGTGCCAGCAGCCAAGACGTCCTGAGTTTGGTCAGCAATGAGCAGTTCTTC.

A few counts support this clonotype. The V and J genes are TRBV3-1 and TRBJ2-3; D not resolved. The V end was cut by 1 base, the J end by 1 base, with 18 bases between. Germline-derived CDR1 and CDR2 are LGHDT and YNNKEL (reference sequence). The CDR3 covers 18 residues. The CDR3 bases are TGTGCCAGCAGCCAAGTTCCTGTTGGTGAAGTTCGCACAGATACGCAGTATTTT. Translated, it gives CASSQVPVGEVRTDTQYF.

As regards this clonotype: Mismatch with germline at one junction end may stem from a read error. V and J are TRBV29-1 and TRBJ2-3; no clear D. The CDR3 is made up of 16 amino acids. CDR1 is SQVTM and CDR2 is ANQGSEA in the germline V gene. CDR3 protein: CSVEGRLARQADTQYF. The DNA of the CDR3 is TGCAGCGTCGAAGGCCGGTTGGCACGGCAGGCAGATACGCAGTATTTT.

The table lists this clonotype with a count of one. The CDR3 does not close with the conserved phenylalanine or tryptophan, likely indicating a read error. V is TRBV6-5 and J is TRBJ2-5; D not resolved. CDR1 and CDR2 (germline): MNHEY, SVGAGI. Trimming removed 0 bases from V and 4 bases from J, with 9 bases in between. The length of the CDR3 is 14 residues. DNA for the CDR3: TGTGCCAGCAGTTACTCAACGGTTGGAGAGACCCAGTACTAC. Translating it yields CASSYSTVGETQYY.

This chain links TRBV9 with TRBJ1-2; D is undetermined. Germline CDR1 SGDLS, CDR2 YYNGEE. The V gene lost 8 bases and the J gene lost 5 bases, with 16 bases spanning the gap. CDR3 size: 13 residues. Here the CDR3 reads CARSHGTIYGYTF. CDR3 coding DNA: TGTGCCAGAAGCCACGGTACAATTTATGGCTACACCTTC.

This clonotype was counted between two and nine times. The V gene is TRBV9, the J gene TRBJ1-1; maybe TRBD1 (6 bases). V was pared by 0 bases and J by 11 bases, with 14 bases between. Germline CDR1 is SGDLS and CDR2 is YYNGEE. The CDR3 has 13 residues. The CDR3 DNA sequence: TGTGCCAGCAGCGTAGAGAGACGGGGGCAGGCTTTCTTT. As protein: CASSVERRGQAFF.

This clonotype has just a few counts. The CDR3 DNA reads as TGTGCCAGCACTGCCGGGACTACCACAGATACGCAGTATTTT. Protein: CASTAGTTTDTQYF. The rearrangement joins TRBV12-3 or TRBV12-4 to TRBJ2-3, with 7 bases aligning to TRBD2. With V trimmed by 7 bases and J by 2 bases, 6 bases remained unmatched. CDR3 length: 14 amino acids.

The V and J genes are TRBV20-1 and TRBJ1-2, with D possibly being TRBD1 (6 bases). The germline V and J ends were trimmed by 5 bases and 0 bases, with 25 bases remaining between them. The CDR3 length is 18 residues. Germline loops: CDR1 DFQATT, CDR2 SNEGSKA (reference sequence). The CDR3 sequence is CSARMRWGGAGSNYGYTF. CDR3 bases: TGCAGTGCTCGTATGAGGTGGGGGGGGGCAGGATCTAACTATGGCTACACCTTC.

The V call is TRBV6-5, the J call TRBJ1-3, with D tentatively TRBD1 (5 bases). The ends were cut back, 4 bases at V and 2 bases at J, with 12 bases in the middle. Per the germline V gene, CDR1 is MNHEY and CDR2 is SVGAGI. CDR3 length equals 15 residues. The CDR3 coding sequence is TGTGCCAGCAGTTTACGGGGAGGGGCTGGAAACACCATATATTTT. Translation gives CASSLRGGAGNTIYF.

The CDR3 DNA sequence: TGCGCCAGCAGCTTCTCTGGACAGGAGGGGGAAGCTTTCTTT. It is translated as CASSFSGQEGEAFF. V is TRBV5-1 and J is TRBJ1-1; 7 nucleotides align to TRBD1. The germline gives CDR1 SGHRS, CDR2 YFSETQ. The CDR3 loop spans 14 amino acids. J gave up 8 bases and V 2 bases, and 9 bases lay outside the gene matches.

This chain uses TRBV3-1 with TRBJ2-3; no definite D call. There are 13 residues in the CDR3. V gave up 4 bases and J gave up 3 bases, with 8 bases separating them. Germline loops: CDR1 LGHDT, CDR2 YNNKEL (reference sequence). The CDR3 region is CASSPPMTDTQYF. Written as DNA, the CDR3 is TGTGCCAGCAGCCCCCCCATGACAGATACGCAGTATTTT.

The chain is built from TRBV28 and TRBJ2-7; 7 bases agree with TRBD1. The CDR3 sequence is 13 residues long. Germline CDR1 MDHEN, CDR2 SYDVKM. V was pared by 6 bases and J by 7 bases, with 9 bases of the junction left unmatched. DNA for the CDR3: TGTGCCAGCAGGAGACCGACAGGGTGGGAGCAGTACTTC. Protein: CASRRPTGWEQYF.

The V call is TRBV20-1, the J call TRBJ2-5, with TRBD2 as a possible D gene (5 bases). From germline, CDR1 is DFQATT and CDR2 SNEGSKA (reference sequence). V was pared by 7 bases and J by 5 bases, with 23 bases between. The CDR3 contains 15 residues. CDR3 in amino acids: CSGRVVPSPGETQYF. In nucleotides, the CDR3 is TGCAGTGGACGGGTCGTCCCAAGCCCGGGGGAGACCCAGTACTTC.

To note about this clonotype: At one of its ends the junction is not consistent with the germline gene, which may arise from a read error. This chain uses TRBV12-3 or TRBV12-4 with TRBJ2-3; possible D gene TRBD2, 7 bases. This CDR3 region has 19 residues. DNA for the CDR3: TGTGCCAGCAGTTTAAGTACAGGGCCCCCTCCGACTAGCACAGATAAGCAGTATTTT. This sequence encodes CASSLSTGPPPTSTDKQYF.

This clonotype appeared a few times. The chain employs TRBV7-2 and TRBJ1-1; D gene ambiguous. CDR3 length: 12 residues. The V end lost 11 bases, the J end lost 3 bases, and 13 bases lay between the germline ends. Per germline, CDR1 SGHTA and CDR2 FQGNSA. The CDR3 bases are TGTGCCTGTAGACGGTCAGACACTGAAGCTTTCTTT. It translates to CACRRSDTEAFF. Full variable domain (remainder filled in from reference TRBV7-2 and TRBJ1-1): GAGVSQSPSNKVTEKGKDVELRCDPISGHTALYWYRQSLGQGLEFLIYFQGNSAPDKSGLPSDRFSAERTGGSVSTLTIQRTQQEDSAVYLCACRRSDTEAFFGQGTRLTVV.

This chain connects TRBV11-2 to TRBJ2-1; TRBD2 aligns across 10 bases. There are 18 residues in the CDR3. Germline lookup yields CDR1 SGHAT and CDR2 FQNNGV. The V segment lost 6 bases and the J segment 4 bases; nucleotides outside the gene matches: 15. This CDR3 reads CASRSTRTSGGPYNEQFF. In nucleotides, the CDR3 is TGTGCCAGCAGGTCCACTAGGACTAGCGGAGGGCCTTACAATGAGCAGTTCTTC.

The rearrangement uses TRBV2 and TRBJ2-3; D is ambiguous. Germline-derived CDR1 and CDR2 are SNHLY and FYNNEI. CDR3 length equals 15 residues. V lost 3 bases and J 0 bases, leaving 10 bases between the germline ends. The CDR3 sequence is CASSDSPTSTDTQYF. The CDR3 nucleotides read TGTGCCAGCAGTGATAGTCCTACTAGCACAGATACGCAGTATTTT.

About this clonotype: This could be a read error, since a much larger clone is one nucleotide away. The chain joins TRBV20-1 to TRBJ2-1, with TRBD1 matching over 9 bases. There are 17 residues in the CDR3. V shed 1 base, J shed 5 bases, and the junction held 12 bases outside the gene matches. In germline, CDR1 is DFQATT, CDR2 SNEGSKA (reference sequence). The CDR3 DNA reads TGCAGTGCTAGAGTGGGAGGTGGGGACAGGGAGAACAATGAGCAGTTCTTC. Protein product: CSARVGGGDRENNEQFF.

The chain recombines TRBV20-1 with TRBJ2-2, with unresolved D. Per the germline V gene, CDR1 is DFQATT and CDR2 is SNEGSKA (reference sequence). The ends were cut back, 4 bases at V and 2 bases at J, with 11 bases in the middle. The CDR3 is 14 amino acids. CDR3 DNA sequence: TGCAGTGCTACCGGGCCCGTTAACACCGGGGAGCTGTTTTTT. Translating gives CSATGPVNTGELFF.